This entry lists 3 T cell receptor beta chains sequenced from one sample in a study of shared clonotypes between healthy human individuals (dated by TCRdb to 2020 to 2022). The method behind the library was the immunoSEQ multiplex PCR assay. TCRdb obtained this table from immuneACCESS and retained in-frame rearrangements with V and J assigned. These tables miss some clones; where compared with another copy, unresolved V genes account for less than half of the shortfall, and the remainder is unexplained. The sample contains about 380,000 clones, about 96% of them found a single time. The top ten constitute around 0.32% of the sample. The sample taken for sequencing was memory CD8+ T cells sorted from blood. This sample's cell subset or site label indicates: CD45RO+ cells pooled with CCR7-negative TemRA cells. All receptors derive from a man in his thirties or forties in good health.

V is TRBV7-9 and J is TRBJ2-5; TRBD1 aligns across 7 bases. Germline loops: CDR1 SEHNR, CDR2 FQNEAQ (reference sequence). This CDR3 is 12 amino acids long. Germline trimming cut 4 bases from V and 5 bases from J; bases unmatched to any gene: 1. CDR3 sequence: CASSYRGETQYF. DNA for the CDR3: TGTGCCAGCAGCTACAGGGGCGAGACCCAGTACTTC.

The chain employs TRBV11-3 and TRBJ2-1; TRBD1 aligns across 12 bases. The CDR3 consists of 17 residues. Germline V lookup: CDR1 SGHNT, CDR2 YENEEA. V lost 4 bases, J lost 6 bases, and 10 bases stayed unmatched. In DNA form, the CDR3 reads TGTGCCAGCAGCTCCAAAAGGGACAGGGGGCGAGCCAATGAGCAGTTCTTC. This codes for CASSSKRDRGRANEQFF. Full variable domain (missing parts from reference TRBV11-3 and TRBJ2-1): EAGVVQSPRYKIIEKKQPVAFWCNPISGHNTLYWYLQNLGQGPELLIRYENEEAVDDSQLPKDRFSAERLKGVDSTLKIQPAELGDSAVYLCASSSKRDRGRANEQFFGPGTRLTVL.

The CDR3 sequence is CASSLTLSRESEQFF. CDR3 coding DNA: TGTGCCAGCAGTTTAACACTATCGCGGGAAAGTGAGCAGTTCTTC. The chain couples TRBV28 to TRBJ2-1; TRBD2 is a possible D gene (6 bases). Germline-derived CDR1 and CDR2 are MDHEN and SYDVKM. The V gene lost 2 bases and the J gene lost 9 bases, with 17 bases spanning the gap. The CDR3 consists of 15 residues. Full variable domain (rest looked up from reference TRBV28 and TRBJ2-1): DVKVTQSSRYLVKRTGEKVFLECVQDMDHENMFWYRQDPGLGLRLIYFSYDVKMKEKGDIPEGYSVSREKKERFSLILESASTNQTSMYLCASSLTLSRESEQFFGPGTRLTVL.